Given below is one TCR beta chain in context. Authors of the study amplified TCR beta CDR3 regions from RNA transcripts. Carried out on the TCR CDR3, a first-round RT-PCR used the HTBI primer set. TCRdb recomputed calls from the multiplex PCR reads with MiXCR, one row per CDR3 protein. In the table there are around 580,000 distinct CDR3 sequences, 16% of which are singletons. Trimming cost V 0 bases and J 8 bases, with 13 bases left between them. There are 13 residues in the CDR3. CDR1 is DFQATT, CDR2 SNEGSKA, per germline (reference sequence). The data derive from a study of T cells in Graves' hyperthyroidism and ophthalmopathy.

The sequencing sample was made of blood. This TCR was recovered from a young woman with Graves' hyperthyroidism. V and J are TRBV20-1 and TRBJ1-2, with D hard to call. CDR3: CSARDFGEGGYTF. The CDR3 nucleotides read TGCAGTGCTAGAGATTTTGGCGAAGGGGGCTACACCTTC.